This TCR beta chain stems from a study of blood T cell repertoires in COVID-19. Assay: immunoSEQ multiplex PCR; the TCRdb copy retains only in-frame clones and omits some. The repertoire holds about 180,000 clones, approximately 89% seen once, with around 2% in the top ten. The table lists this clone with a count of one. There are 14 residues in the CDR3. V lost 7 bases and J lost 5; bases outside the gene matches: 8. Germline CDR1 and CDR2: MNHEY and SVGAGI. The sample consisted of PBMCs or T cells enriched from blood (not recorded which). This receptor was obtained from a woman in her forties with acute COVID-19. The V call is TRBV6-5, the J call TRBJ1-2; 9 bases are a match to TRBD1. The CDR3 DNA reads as TGTGCCAGCAAGAGGGGACAGGGAGGGTATGGCTACACCTTC. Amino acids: CASKRGQGGYGYTF.